What follows are 29 T cell receptor beta chains derived from one specimen sequenced in a study of blood T cell repertoires in COVID-19. Assay: immunoSEQ multiplex PCR; the TCRdb copy retains only in-frame clones and omits some. This table holds roughly 220,000 clones, around 86% found once. Sample: peripheral blood. These receptors originate from a woman between 50 and 59 years old with COVID-19, enrolled during active disease.

V gene TRBV10-3 combines with J gene TRBJ2-7; 10 nucleotides align to TRBD1. Germline CDR1 reads ENHRY; CDR2 reads SYGVKD. V was clipped by 10 bases and J by 5 bases; unmatched bases: 11. The CDR3 is made up of 14 amino acids. The CDR3 bases are TGTGCCAGCACCCCGGGGGACAGGGGTAACGAGCAGTACGTC. Translated, it gives CASTPGDRGNEQYV.

This sequence joins TRBV20-1 and TRBJ1-5; possibly TRBD1 for D (6 bases). The ends were cut back, 3 bases at V and 0 bases at J, with 30 bases in the middle. Germline V gene data show CDR1 as DFQATT and CDR2 as SNEGSKA (reference sequence). This CDR3 has 21 amino acids. The chain's CDR3 is CSASPPGVTGNWGYSNQPQHF. The CDR3 DNA follows: TGCAGTGCTAGTCCACCAGGGGTAACAGGGAATTGGGGCTATAGCAATCAGCCCCAGCATTTT.

CDR3 residues: CASSRDSRDSPLHF. CDR3 sequence (DNA): TGTGCCAGCAGCAGGGATAGCAGGGATTCACCCCTCCACTTT. The rearrangement joins TRBV5-6 to TRBJ1-6, with D maybe TRBD1 (5 bases). Germline V gene lookup returns CDR1 SGHDT and CDR2 YYEEEE. This CDR3 spans 14 amino acids. V was shortened by 4 bases and J by 8 bases, with 13 bases between the two germline ends.

In this sample, this clone turned up a few times. V is TRBV4-1 and J is TRBJ1-2; D is possibly TRBD1 (5 bases). Germline CDR1 is MGHRA and CDR2 is YSYEKL. This CDR3 has 14 residues. Trimming took off 0 bases at V and 4 bases at J, with 9 bases between the two ends. The CDR3 sequence: CASSQDQGGYGYTF. The CDR3 DNA is TGCGCCAGCAGCCAAGATCAGGGTGGCTATGGCTACACCTTC.

V and J are TRBV28 and TRBJ2-1; 9 bases agree with TRBD2. Germline-derived CDR1 and CDR2 are MDHEN and SYDVKM. The CDR3 is 15 residues long. Trimming removed 6 bases from V and 4 bases from J; junction bases left unmatched: 7. DNA for the CDR3: TGTGCCAGCAGGCCCGGGACTAGCAGGTACAATGAGCAGTTCTTC. As protein: CASRPGTSRYNEQFF.

V usage is TRBV28 and J usage is TRBJ2-3; TRBD2 agrees at 12 bases. This CDR3 is built from 14 residues. Germline CDR1 is MDHEN and CDR2 is SYDVKM. V shed 7 bases, J shed 5 bases, and the junction held 4 bases outside the gene matches. CDR3: CASTSGGVIDTQYF. The CDR3 DNA sequence: TGTGCCAGCACTAGCGGGGGGGTGATAGATACGCAGTATTTT.

This rearrangement joins TRBV4-1 to TRBJ2-1, with 9 positions matching TRBD1. Germline V gene data show CDR1 as MGHRA and CDR2 as YSYEKL. CDR3 length: 20 residues. The V and J ends lost 0 bases and 8 bases, in that order; junction bases with no gene match: 20. The CDR3 DNA reads as TGCGCCAGCAGCCAAGATCCGAGGAGTGTGGGGACAGGGAATAGCCATGAGCAGTTCTTC. Translating gives CASSQDPRSVGTGNSHEQFF.

The CDR3 here is CASTPSRRGPTDTQYF. CDR3 sequence (DNA): TGTGCCAGCACCCCCTCTAGGCGGGGGCCTACAGATACGCAGTATTTT. V and J are TRBV27 and TRBJ2-3, with D possibly being TRBD2 (7 bases). Germline lookup yields CDR1 MNHEY and CDR2 SMNVEV (reference sequence). Between the trimmed V and J ends, which lost 7 bases and 3 bases, there was a span of 20 bases. CDR3 size: 16 residues.

The chain links TRBV5-1 to TRBJ2-1; TRBD2 might be the D (7 bases). The CDR3 loop spans 14 amino acids. Germline loops: CDR1 SGHRS, CDR2 YFSETQ. Between the trimmed V and J ends, which lost 3 bases and 3 bases, there was a span of 10 bases. CDR3 protein: CASSYREGYNEQFF. The CDR3 bases are TGCGCCAGCAGCTACAGGGAGGGCTACAATGAGCAGTTCTTC.

This clone was picked up one time. The V call is TRBV12-3 or TRBV12-4, the J call TRBJ1-5, with no clear D. This CDR3 comprises 12 residues. Trimming removed 1 base at V and 11 bases at J, with 9 bases between. The CDR3 region is CASSLGGGSQHF. Here the CDR3 DNA reads TGTGCCAGCAGTTTAGGGGGAGGGTCCCAGCATTTT.

This chain connects TRBV6-5 to TRBJ1-6, with D unclear. The germline V gene encodes CDR1 MNHEY and CDR2 SVGAGI. Trimming took off 4 bases at V and 5 bases at J, with 9 bases between the two ends. The CDR3 runs 14 residues. The CDR3 DNA is TGTGCCAGCAGTTTCCCAGGCGATAATTCACCCCTCCACTTT. Its protein is CASSFPGDNSPLHF.

The V and J genes are TRBV27 and TRBJ2-1; D remains ambiguous. Trimming pared 6 bases from V and 9 bases from J, leaving 12 bases between. The CDR3 covers 12 residues. Germline CDR1 and CDR2: MNHEY and SMNVEV (reference sequence). The CDR3 coding sequence is TGTGCCAGCAGATTTTTTTCGGGTGAGCAGTTCTTC. Translating it yields CASRFFSGEQFF.

The chain carries TRBV24-1 and TRBJ1-2; tentatively, D is TRBD1 (5 bases). This CDR3 comprises 15 residues. V was shortened by 4 bases and J by 8 bases, with 19 bases between the two germline ends. CDR1 and CDR2 (germline): KGHDR, SFDVKD. In nucleotides, the CDR3 is TGTGCCACCAGTGACAGGGTAGGTCACTTAGAGGGCTACACCTTC. Protein sequence: CATSDRVGHLEGYTF.

V usage is TRBV18 and J usage is TRBJ1-6; D gene ambiguous. The CDR3 loop spans 15 amino acids. V gave up 4 bases and J gave up 6 bases, with 13 bases separating them. From germline, CDR1 is KGHSH and CDR2 LQKENI. The CDR3 loop reads CASSLEVVLNSPLHF. The CDR3 nucleotides read TGTGCCAGCTCACTCGAGGTGGTCCTTAATTCACCCCTCCACTTT.

CDR3 sequence: CASSPGFGLSPLHF. As DNA, the CDR3 is TGTGCCAGCAGTCCAGGATTTGGCCTTTCACCCCTCCACTTT. This chain joins TRBV27 and TRBJ1-6; no clear D gene. Germline CDR1 and CDR2: MNHEY and SMNVEV (reference sequence). V shed 5 bases and J shed 9 bases, with 14 bases lying between them. This CDR3 comprises 14 residues.

The genes are TRBV7-9 and TRBJ2-1, with TRBD2 matching 10 bases. V shed 5 bases, J shed 9 bases, and the junction held 10 bases outside the gene matches. This CDR3 region has 15 residues. Germline V gene sequence: CDR1 SEHNR, CDR2 FQNEAQ (reference sequence). CDR3 amino acids: CASSLWTSGRGEQFF. The DNA of the CDR3 is TGTGCCAGCAGCCTATGGACTAGCGGACGAGGTGAGCAGTTCTTC.

The V gene is TRBV27, the J gene TRBJ1-2; D is uncertain. The CDR3 runs to 17 residues. The V gene's germline CDR1 is MNHEY and CDR2 SMNVEV (reference sequence). V shed 6 bases and J shed 1 base, with 21 bases lying between them. DNA of the CDR3: TGTGCCAGCAGATCCCTATTTCGAAAAACGAATAACTATGGCTACACCTTC. Amino acids: CASRSLFRKTNNYGYTF.

The chain couples TRBV28 to TRBJ2-7, with a weak D call TRBD2 (5 bases). The CDR3 is 12 residues long. The V gene lost 8 bases and the J gene lost 0 bases, with 8 bases spanning the gap. The germline gives CDR1 MDHEN, CDR2 SYDVKM. The CDR3 region has the DNA TGTGCCAGCTCTAGCCTCTCCTACGAGCAGTACGTC. Protein product: CASSSLSYEQYV.

The rearrangement uses TRBV18 and TRBJ2-6, with a tentative D call TRBD1 (5 bases). Germline V gene sequence: CDR1 KGHSH, CDR2 LQKENI. The CDR3 spans 15 residues. Trimming took 2 bases from V and 1 from J, leaving 6 bases between them. The chain's CDR3 is CASSPGASGANVLTF. The CDR3 DNA reads TGTGCCAGCTCACCAGGGGCGTCTGGGGCCAACGTCCTGACTTTC.

The CDR3 loop is CASSLGGGGGYTF. The CDR3 region has the DNA TGTGCCAGCAGTTTGGGCGGGGGGGGTGGCTACACCTTC. The chain carries TRBV27 and TRBJ1-2, with a possible D match to TRBD1 (5 bases). Trimming removed 3 bases at V and 7 bases at J, with 12 bases between. Germline CDR1 is MNHEY and CDR2 is SMNVEV (reference sequence). This CDR3 contains 13 residues.

CDR3 protein: CASSPGQGSTGELFF. As DNA, the CDR3 is TGTGCCAGCAGTCCCGGACAGGGAAGCACCGGGGAGCTGTTTTTT. The chain recombines TRBV27 with TRBJ2-2; TRBD1 aligns across 8 bases. CDR1 and CDR2 (germline): MNHEY, SMNVEV (reference sequence). Trimming at V came to 5 bases and at J to 4 bases, leaving 6 bases not matched to a gene. The CDR3 has 15 amino acids.

This rearrangement joins TRBV30 to TRBJ1-2, with D uncertain. This CDR3 has 13 residues. The V gene's germline CDR1 is GTSNPN and CDR2 SVGIG (reference sequence). V lost 4 bases and J 6 bases, leaving 15 bases between the germline ends. The CDR3 region is CAWNPSTPNGYTF. DNA for the CDR3: TGTGCCTGGAACCCCTCAACACCGAATGGCTACACCTTC.

V and J are TRBV9 and TRBJ1-2; 9 nucleotides match TRBD1. V lost 4 bases to trimming and J lost 9 bases; unmatched junction nucleotides: 13. The CDR3 consists of 15 residues. The germline CDR1 and CDR2 sequences are SGDLS and YYNGEE. CDR3 sequence reads: CASSTEGGQGRRYTF. As DNA, the CDR3 is TGTGCCAGCAGCACAGAGGGGGGACAGGGTAGACGCTACACCTTC. Supplemented by reference TRBV9 and TRBJ1-2, the full variable domain reads DSGVTQTPKHLITATGQRVTLRCSPRSGDLSVYWYQQSLDQGLQFLIQYYNGEERAKGNILERFSAQQFPDLHSELNLSSLELGDSALYFCASSTEGGQGRRYTFGSGTRLTVV.

The CDR3 loop is CASSDDRGGEKLFF. The CDR3 DNA sequence: TGTGCCAGCAGTGACGACAGGGGAGGTGAAAAACTGTTTTTT. The J gene is TRBJ1-4, the V gene TRBV3-1 (or the pseudogene TRBV3-2); 8 bases align to TRBD1. This CDR3 region has 14 residues. Germline trimming cut 6 bases from V and 7 bases from J; bases unmatched to any gene: 7. Germline loops: CDR1 LGHDT, CDR2 YNNKEL (reference sequence).

This chain uses TRBV5-1 with TRBJ2-7; 7 bases are a match to TRBD1. Per germline, CDR1 SGHRS and CDR2 YFSETQ. CDR3 length equals 14 residues. V was clipped by 5 bases and J by 5 bases; unmatched bases: 10. The chain's CDR3 is CASRSTGVGDEQYF. The CDR3 nucleotides are TGCGCCAGCAGGTCCACAGGGGTTGGGGACGAGCAGTACTTC.

This clone was recorded once. CDR3 sequence: CASSLGTLSNIQYF. CDR3 nucleotide sequence: TGTGCCAGCAGCTTGGGGACTCTGAGCAACATTCAGTACTTC. The V and J genes are TRBV5-4 and TRBJ2-4, with D possibly matching TRBD2 (5 bases). The CDR3 has 14 residues. Trimming took off 0 bases at V and 7 bases at J, with 11 bases between the two ends. Per the germline V gene, CDR1 is SGHNT and CDR2 is YYREEE (reference sequence).

The chain links TRBV6-5 to TRBJ1-2; a possible D gene is TRBD1 (5 bases). The germline V gene has CDR1 MNHEY and CDR2 SVGAGI. The CDR3 runs to 15 residues. Trimming removed 3 bases at V and 4 bases at J, with 15 bases between. The CDR3 spells CASSYGAGNIYGYTF. For the CDR3, the DNA is TGTGCCAGCAGTTATGGGGCTGGGAACATCTATGGCTACACCTTC.

The V call is TRBV19, the J call TRBJ2-3; 12 bases line up with TRBD2. This CDR3 has 16 amino acids. Trimming at V came to 5 bases and at J to 3 bases, leaving 6 bases not matched to a gene. From germline, CDR1 is LNHDA and CDR2 SQIVND (reference sequence). The CDR3 sequence is CASSLTSGGSTDTQYF. CDR3 bases: TGTGCCAGTAGTTTGACTAGCGGGGGAAGTACAGATACGCAGTATTTT. Based on the CDR3 plus reference TRBV19 and TRBJ2-3, the full variable domain is DGGITQSPKYLFRKEGQNVTLSCEQNLNHDAMYWYRQDPGQGLRLIYYSQIVNDFQKGDIAEGYSVSREKKESFPLTVTSAQKNPTAFYLCASSLTSGGSTDTQYFGPGTRLTVL.

The rearrangement uses TRBV19 and TRBJ1-1; D is ambiguous. CDR1 LNHDA and CDR2 SQIVND come from the germline V gene (reference sequence). V was cut by 1 base and J by 0 bases, with 3 bases left in between. The CDR3 is made up of 13 amino acids. DNA of the CDR3: TGTGCCAGTAGTATAGCGGTGAACACTGAAGCTTTCTTT. This gives the protein CASSIAVNTEAFF.